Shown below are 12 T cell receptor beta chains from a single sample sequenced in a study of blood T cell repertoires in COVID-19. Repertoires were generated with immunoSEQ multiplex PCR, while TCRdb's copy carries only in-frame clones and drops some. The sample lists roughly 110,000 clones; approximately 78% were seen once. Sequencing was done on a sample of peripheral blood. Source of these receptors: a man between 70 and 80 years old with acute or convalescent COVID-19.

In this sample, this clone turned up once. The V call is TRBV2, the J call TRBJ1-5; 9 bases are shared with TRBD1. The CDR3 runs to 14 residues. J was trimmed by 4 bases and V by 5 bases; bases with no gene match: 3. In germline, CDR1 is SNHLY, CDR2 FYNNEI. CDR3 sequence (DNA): TGTGCCAGCAGTTTGACAGGGGGAAATCAGCCCCAGCATTTT. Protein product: CASSLTGGNQPQHF.

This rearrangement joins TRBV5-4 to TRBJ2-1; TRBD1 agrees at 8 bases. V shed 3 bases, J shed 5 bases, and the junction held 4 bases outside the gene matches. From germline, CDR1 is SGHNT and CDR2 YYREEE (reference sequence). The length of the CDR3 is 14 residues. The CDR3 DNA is TGTGCCAGCAGCTCGGACAGGGCCAACAATGAGCAGTTCTTC. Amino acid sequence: CASSSDRANNEQFF.

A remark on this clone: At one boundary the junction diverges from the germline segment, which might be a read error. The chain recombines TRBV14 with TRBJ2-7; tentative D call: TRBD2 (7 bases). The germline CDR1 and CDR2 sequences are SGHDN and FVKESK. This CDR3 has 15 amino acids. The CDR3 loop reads CASSKERGGTYEQYF. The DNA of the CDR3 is TGTGCCAGCAGCAAAGAGAGGGGGGGCACCTACGAGCAGTACTTC.

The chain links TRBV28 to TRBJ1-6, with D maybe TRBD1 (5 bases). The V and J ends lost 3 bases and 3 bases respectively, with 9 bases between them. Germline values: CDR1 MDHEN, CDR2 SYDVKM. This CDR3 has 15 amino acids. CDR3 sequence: CASSLDGGYNSPLHF. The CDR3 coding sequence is TGTGCCAGCAGTTTGGACGGGGGCTATAATTCACCCCTCCACTTT.

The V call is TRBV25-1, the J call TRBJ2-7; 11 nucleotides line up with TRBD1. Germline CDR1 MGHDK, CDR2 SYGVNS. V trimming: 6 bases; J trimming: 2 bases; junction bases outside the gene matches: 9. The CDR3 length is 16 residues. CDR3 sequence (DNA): TGTGCCAGCAGGGAAAATACGGGACAGGGGGCCTACGAGCAGTACTTC. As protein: CASRENTGQGAYEQYF.

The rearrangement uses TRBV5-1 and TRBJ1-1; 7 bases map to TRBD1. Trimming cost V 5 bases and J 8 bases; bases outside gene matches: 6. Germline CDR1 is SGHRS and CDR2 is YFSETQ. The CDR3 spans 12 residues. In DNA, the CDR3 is TGCGCCAGCAGTCCCGACAGGGCCGAAGCTTTCTTT. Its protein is CASSPDRAEAFF. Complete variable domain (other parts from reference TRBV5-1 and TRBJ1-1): KAGVTQTPRYLIKTRGQQVTLSCSPISGHRSVSWYQQTPGQGLQFLFEYFSETQRNKGNFPGRFSGRQFSNSRSEMNVSTLELGDSALYLCASSPDRAEAFFGQGTRLTVV.

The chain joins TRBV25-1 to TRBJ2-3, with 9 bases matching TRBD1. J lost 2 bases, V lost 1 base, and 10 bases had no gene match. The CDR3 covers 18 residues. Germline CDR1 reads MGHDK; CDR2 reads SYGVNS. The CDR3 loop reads CASSESSLGTGYTDTQYF. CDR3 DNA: TGTGCCAGCAGTGAATCAAGTCTCGGGACAGGGTACACAGATACGCAGTATTTT.

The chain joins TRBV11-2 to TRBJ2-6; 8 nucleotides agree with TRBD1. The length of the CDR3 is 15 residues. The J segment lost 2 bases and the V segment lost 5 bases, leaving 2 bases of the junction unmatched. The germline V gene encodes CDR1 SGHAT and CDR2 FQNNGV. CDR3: CASSRGQAGANVLTF. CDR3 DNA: TGTGCCAGCAGCCGGGGACAGGCTGGGGCCAACGTCCTGACTTTC.

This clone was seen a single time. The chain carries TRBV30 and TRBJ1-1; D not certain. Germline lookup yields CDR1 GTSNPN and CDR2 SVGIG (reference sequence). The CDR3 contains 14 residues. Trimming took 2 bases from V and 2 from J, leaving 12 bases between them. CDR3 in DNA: TGTGCCTGGAGTCTAGCAGGCTATAACACTGAAGCTTTCTTT. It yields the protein CAWSLAGYNTEAFF.

Here the CDR3 DNA reads TGTGCCAGCAGCGTAGGTGGCGGTGACAGGGTAAATGAAAAACTGTTTTTT. It encodes CASSVGGGDRVNEKLFF. V and J are TRBV9 and TRBJ1-4; 7 bases match TRBD1. The V and J ends lost 0 bases and 5 bases, in that order; junction bases with no gene match: 10. From germline, CDR1 is SGDLS and CDR2 YYNGEE. This CDR3 region has 17 residues.

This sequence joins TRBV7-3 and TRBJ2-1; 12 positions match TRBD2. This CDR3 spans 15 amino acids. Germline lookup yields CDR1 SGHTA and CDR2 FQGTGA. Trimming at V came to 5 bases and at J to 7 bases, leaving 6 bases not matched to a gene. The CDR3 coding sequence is TGTGCCAGCAGCCCGACTAGCGGGGGACCTAATGAGCAGTTCTTC. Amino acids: CASSPTSGGPNEQFF. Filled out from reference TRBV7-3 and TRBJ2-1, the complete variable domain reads GAGVSQTPSNKVTEKGKYVELRCDPISGHTALYWYRQSLGQGPEFLIYFQGTGAADDSGLPNDRFFAVRPEGSVSTLKIQRTERGDSAVYLCASSPTSGGPNEQFFGPGTRLTVL.

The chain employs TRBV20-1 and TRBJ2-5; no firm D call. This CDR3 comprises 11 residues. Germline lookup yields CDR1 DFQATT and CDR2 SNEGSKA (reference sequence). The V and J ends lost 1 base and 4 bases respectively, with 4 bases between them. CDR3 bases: TGCAGTGCTAGAGGAGTAGAGACCCAGTACTTC. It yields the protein CSARGVETQYF.